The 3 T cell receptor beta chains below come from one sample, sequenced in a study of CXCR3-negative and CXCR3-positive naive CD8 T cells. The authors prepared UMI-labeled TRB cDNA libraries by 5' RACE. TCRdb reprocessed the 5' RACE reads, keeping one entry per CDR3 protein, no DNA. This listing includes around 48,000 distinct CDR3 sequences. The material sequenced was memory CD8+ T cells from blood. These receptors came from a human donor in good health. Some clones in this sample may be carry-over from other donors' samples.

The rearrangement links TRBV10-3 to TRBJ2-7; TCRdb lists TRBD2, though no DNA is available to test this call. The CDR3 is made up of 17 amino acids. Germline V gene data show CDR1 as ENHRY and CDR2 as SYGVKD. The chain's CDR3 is CAISRTSGGSSSYEQYF.

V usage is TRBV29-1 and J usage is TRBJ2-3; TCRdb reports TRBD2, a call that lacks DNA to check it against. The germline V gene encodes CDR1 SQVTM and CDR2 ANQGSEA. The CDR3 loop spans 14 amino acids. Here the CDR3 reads CSDTAGGCTDTQYF.

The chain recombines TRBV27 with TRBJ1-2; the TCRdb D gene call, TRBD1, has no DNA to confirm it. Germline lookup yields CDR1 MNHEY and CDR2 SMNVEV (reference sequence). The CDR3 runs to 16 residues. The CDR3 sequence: CASSHKRTGTNYGYTF.